The 21 T cell receptor beta chains below come from one sample, sequenced in a study of TIL therapy for anti-PD-1-resistant metastatic lung cancer. Stated time point: pre-treatment sample, taken before nivolumab and TIL therapy. This was the immunoSEQ v3 assay. The protocol was immunoSEQ multiplex PCR, while the TCRdb copy is restricted to in-frame clones and leaves out a portion. The sample has under 70,000 clones, around 86% seen once. The sample in question was blood, obtained at baseline. These receptors all come from a person aged 25-80 years with non-small cell lung cancer.

The chain carries TRBV9 and TRBJ1-2, with D possibly matching TRBD1 (6 bases). CDR1 is SGDLS, CDR2 YYNGEE, per germline. The CDR3 is 14 amino acids. Trimming stripped 3 bases from V and 2 bases from J, with 11 bases between. CDR3 loop: CASSAWDKNYGYTF. In nucleotides, the CDR3 is TGTGCCAGCAGCGCCTGGGACAAGAACTATGGCTACACCTTC.

The CDR3 DNA is TGTGCCAGCAGCGTAGGTCCTCCCTACGAGCAGTACTTC. Translating gives CASSVGPPYEQYF. J is TRBJ2-7 and V is TRBV9, with no clear D. V shed 0 bases and J shed 2 bases, with 6 bases lying between them. There are 13 residues in the CDR3. The germline CDR1 and CDR2 sequences are SGDLS and YYNGEE.

The chain combines TRBV24-1 with TRBJ2-3, with 7 nucleotides matching TRBD1. Unmatched junction bases numbered 9, after V lost 6 bases and J lost 4 bases. The V gene's germline CDR1 is KGHDR and CDR2 SFDVKD. This CDR3 comprises 15 residues. This CDR3 reads CATSHRGETPDTQYF. The CDR3 DNA reads TGTGCCACCAGTCACAGGGGCGAGACCCCAGATACGCAGTATTTT.

The rearrangement joins TRBV3-1 (or the pseudogene TRBV3-2) to TRBJ2-1; TRBD2 is a possible D gene (7 bases). CDR3 length: 12 amino acids. Per the germline V gene, CDR1 is LGHDT and CDR2 is YNNKEL (reference sequence). CDR3 protein: CASGGGGNEQFF. DNA of the CDR3: TGTGCTTCCGGAGGGGGGGGCAATGAGCAGTTCTTC.

The chain joins TRBV4-1 to TRBJ2-3; D gene ambiguous. CDR1 and CDR2 from the germline V gene are MGHRA and YSYEKL. The CDR3 consists of 12 residues. Trimming removed 0 bases from V and 6 bases from J, with 4 bases in between. The CDR3 DNA reads as TGCGCCAGCAGCCAAGAAGGCGATACGCAGTATTTT. Translated, it gives CASSQEGDTQYF.

The chain couples TRBV21-1 to TRBJ1-6. TRBV21-1 is described as a pseudogene. CDR3 length: 16 residues. Here the CDR3 reads CASTNKRGGLGSPLHF. Here the CDR3 DNA reads TGTGCCAGCACCAACAAACGCGGAGGGCTGGGTTCACCCCTCCACTTT.

The CDR3 protein is CASSAWGASYNEQFF. In DNA form, the CDR3 reads TGTGCCAGCAGCGCCTGGGGGGCATCCTACAATGAGCAGTTCTTC. V is TRBV14 and J is TRBJ2-1; either TRBD1 or TRBD2 may supply D (6 bases each). The CDR3 runs 15 residues. Trimming removed 5 bases at V and 1 base at J, with 12 bases between. Germline CDR1 SGHDN, CDR2 FVKESK.

The J gene is TRBJ1-4, the V gene TRBV18; D gene ambiguous. The CDR3 sequence is 15 residues long. V lost 6 bases and J lost 0, with 11 bases in between. Germline loops: CDR1 KGHSH, CDR2 LQKENI. This CDR3 is CASSPTSATNEKLFF. CDR3 DNA sequence: TGTGCCAGCTCCCCGACATCGGCAACTAATGAAAAACTGTTTTTT.

This chain joins TRBV27 and TRBJ2-3; D gene ambiguous. Per germline, CDR1 MNHEY and CDR2 SMNVEV (reference sequence). The CDR3 length is 15 residues. Trimming stripped 8 bases from V and 5 bases from J, with 20 bases between. CDR3 nucleotides: TGTGCCAGCCATTCCAGAGGCCCCAGTTTAGATACGCAGTATTTT. As protein: CASHSRGPSLDTQYF.

The V gene is TRBV5-6, the J gene TRBJ2-7, with TRBD1 matching over 7 bases. CDR1 is SGHDT and CDR2 is YYEEEE in the germline V gene. This CDR3 has 14 amino acids. The V and J ends lost 4 bases and 2 bases, in that order; junction bases with no gene match: 6. CDR3 loop: CASSLLQGTYEQYF. In nucleotides, the CDR3 is TGTGCCAGCAGCCTATTACAGGGGACCTACGAGCAGTACTTC.

This clone came up a few times. The chain employs TRBV19 and TRBJ2-7; maybe TRBD2 (6 bases). CDR1 is LNHDA and CDR2 is SQIVND in the germline V gene (reference sequence). The ends were cut back, 0 bases at V and 9 bases at J, with 15 bases in the middle. The CDR3 is made up of 14 amino acids. CDR3 nucleotides: TGTGCCAGTAGTATAGATGACGGGGGTAAGCGGCAGTACTTC. It codes for CASSIDDGGKRQYF.

The V gene is TRBV5-4, the J gene TRBJ2-1; D gene ambiguous. Trimming left V 3 bases short and J 7 bases short, with 14 bases between. Germline assignment: CDR1 SGHNT and CDR2 YYREEE (reference sequence). The CDR3 is made up of 14 amino acids. Written as DNA, the CDR3 is TGTGCCAGCAGCTCAAGCCTTACCGGGAATGAGCAGTTCTTC. Protein product: CASSSSLTGNEQFF.

The V and J genes are TRBV5-6 and TRBJ1-4, with D perhaps matching TRBD1 (6 bases). The V end was cut by 1 base, the J end by 5 bases, with 12 bases between. The CDR3 consists of 15 residues. Germline-derived CDR1 and CDR2 are SGHDT and YYEEEE. The CDR3 DNA is TGTGCCAGCAGCTTGATAGAGGGGGGGAATGAAAAACTGTTTTTT. Translation: CASSLIEGGNEKLFF.

V gene TRBV10-3 combines with J gene TRBJ1-6, with D possibly matching TRBD1 (5 bases). V lost 8 bases, J lost 7 bases, and 33 bases lay in between. CDR3 length: 20 amino acids. CDR1 is ENHRY and CDR2 is SYGVKD in the germline V gene. As DNA, the CDR3 is TGTGCCATCCAACTTGCTGGGGGGGGGAGAGAGGAAGGTGAGAATTCACCCCTCCACTTT. It is translated as CAIQLAGGGREEGENSPLHF.

The sample holds one count of this clone. This chain connects TRBV9 to TRBJ2-3, with 7 nucleotides matching TRBD2. The CDR3 runs 14 residues. Trimming cost V 7 bases and J 0 bases; bases outside gene matches: 5. Germline V gene lookup returns CDR1 SGDLS and CDR2 YYNGEE. The CDR3 region has the DNA TGTGCCAGCGGGGGGGACGGAAGCACAGATACGCAGTATTTT. Amino acid sequence: CASGGDGSTDTQYF.

This clone is a singleton in its sample. This chain uses TRBV18 with TRBJ2-7; 8 bases fit TRBD2. With V trimmed by 2 bases and J by 1 base, 7 bases remained unmatched. The CDR3 runs to 16 residues. Germline assignment: CDR1 KGHSH and CDR2 LQKENI. CDR3 amino acids: CASSPFQTGGSYEQYF. The CDR3 nucleotides read TGTGCCAGCTCACCATTTCAGACGGGAGGGTCCTACGAGCAGTACTTC. The full variable domain, in which reference TRBV18 and TRBJ2-7 provide the parts outside the CDR3, is NAGVMQNPRHLVRRRGQEARLRCSPMKGHSHVYWYRQLPEEGLKFMVYLQKENIIDESGMPKERFSAEFPKEGPSILRIQQVVRGDSAAYFCASSPFQTGGSYEQYFGPGTRLTVT.

This clone was found a few times. The chain couples TRBV19 to TRBJ2-7; 8 nucleotides align to TRBD2. The germline V gene encodes CDR1 LNHDA and CDR2 SQIVND (reference sequence). There are 14 residues in the CDR3. The J segment lost 2 bases and the V segment lost 1 base, leaving 1 base of the junction unmatched. The CDR3 sequence is CASSIAGGPYEQYF. In DNA, the CDR3 is TGTGCCAGTAGTATAGCGGGAGGGCCCTACGAGCAGTACTTC. Using reference TRBV19 and TRBJ2-7 for the parts outside the CDR3, the full variable domain is DGGITQSPKYLFRKEGQNVTLSCEQNLNHDAMYWYRQDPGQGLRLIYYSQIVNDFQKGDIAEGYSVSREKKESFPLTVTSAQKNPTAFYLCASSIAGGPYEQYFGPGTRLTVT.

This sequence joins TRBV30 and TRBJ2-7; D might be TRBD2 (7 bases). The CDR3 consists of 14 residues. The germline gives CDR1 GTSNPN, CDR2 SVGIG (reference sequence). The germline V and J ends were trimmed by 1 base and 1 base, with 11 bases remaining between them. The CDR3 nucleotides read TGTGCCTGGAGTGGGGGGGGCAGGTCCTACGAGCAGTACTTC. This encodes CAWSGGGRSYEQYF.

CDR3 sequence reads: CASSSYNQPQHF. The CDR3 DNA reads as TGTGCCAGCAGTTCATACAATCAGCCCCAGCATTTT. V is TRBV27 and J is TRBJ1-5, with D unclear. Germline CDR1 MNHEY, CDR2 SMNVEV (reference sequence). The V end was cut by 4 bases, the J end by 3 bases, with 4 bases between. This CDR3 is 12 amino acids long.

The V and J genes are TRBV4-1 and TRBJ2-7, with 10 bases fitting TRBD1. V gave up 4 bases and J gave up 5 bases; unmatched junction bases: 2. The length of the CDR3 is 13 residues. Germline-derived CDR1 and CDR2 are MGHRA and YSYEKL. The CDR3 loop reads CASSLGQGNEQYF. In nucleotides, the CDR3 is TGCGCCAGCAGCCTGGGACAGGGGAACGAGCAGTACTTC.

The chain recombines TRBV18 with TRBJ2-1, with D possibly matching TRBD2 (5 bases). CDR1 and CDR2 from the germline V gene are KGHSH and LQKENI. The CDR3 sequence is 16 residues long. The V gene lost 2 bases and the J gene lost 0 bases, with 11 bases spanning the gap. In DNA form, the CDR3 reads TGTGCCAGCTCACCATATGAAGGGAGCTCCTACAATGAGCAGTTCTTC. Translating gives CASSPYEGSSYNEQFF.